These 8 T cell receptor beta chains share one sample of origin, sequenced in a study of blood T cell repertoires in COVID-19. The repertoire was sequenced with immunoSEQ multiplex PCR; TCRdb's copy has only in-frame clones and lacks some. The top ten hold around 3.2% of the sample, which has 220,000 or so clones, 80% to 90% seen once. Sequenced: PBMCs or T cells enriched from blood (not recorded which). The receptor source for this set is a woman aged 18 to 35 in a cohort exposed to, infected with or recovered from COVID-19 (not recorded which).

CDR3 amino acids: CASSVDGLRGGYTF. CDR3 nucleotides: TGTGCCAGCAGTGTCGACGGGTTGAGAGGTGGCTACACCTTC. This chain connects TRBV2 to TRBJ1-2; D unresolved. The CDR3 totals 14 residues. The V end was cut by 4 bases, the J end by 7 bases, with 16 bases between. The germline CDR1 and CDR2 sequences are SNHLY and FYNNEI.

This chain connects TRBV6-5 to TRBJ1-2; TRBD1 agrees at 12 bases. V was pared by 4 bases and J by 7 bases, with 4 bases of the junction left unmatched. The germline V gene has CDR1 MNHEY and CDR2 SVGAGI. This CDR3 region has 14 residues. In DNA form, the CDR3 reads TGTGCCAGCAGTTGGCCGGGACAGGGGGCTGGCTACACCTTC. It encodes CASSWPGQGAGYTF.

The chain uses TRBV19 and TRBJ1-1, with TRBD1 matching over 7 bases. CDR3 size: 14 residues. Germline V gene sequence: CDR1 LNHDA, CDR2 SQIVND (reference sequence). J lost 1 base, V lost 5 bases, and 4 bases had no gene match. CDR3 amino acids: CASSLRTGNTEAFF. The CDR3 DNA reads TGTGCCAGTAGTCTTAGGACAGGGAACACTGAAGCTTTCTTT.

The chain has TRBV27 and TRBJ2-2; D is possibly TRBD1 (5 bases). Germline lookup yields CDR1 MNHEY and CDR2 SMNVEV (reference sequence). The germline V and J ends were trimmed by 6 bases and 7 bases, with 15 bases remaining between them. The CDR3 is 14 residues long. The CDR3 nucleotides read TGTGCCAGCAGGGAATCCAGGGTTTTCGGGGAGCTGTTTTTT. This codes for CASRESRVFGELFF.

The count of this clone is one. V and J are TRBV6-6 and TRBJ1-3, with 10 positions matching TRBD1. The CDR3 is 14 residues long. The junction had 5 bases not matched to a gene; V was cut back by 8 bases and J by 4 bases. The germline V gene has CDR1 MNHNY and CDR2 SVGAGI (reference sequence). CDR3 sequence: CASRDRGRGNTIYF. CDR3 sequence (DNA): TGTGCCAGCCGAGACAGGGGGCGAGGAAACACCATATATTTT.

In its sample, this clone was seen once. The rearrangement uses TRBV19 and TRBJ2-3; D perhaps matches TRBD1 (5 bases). V dropped 3 bases and J dropped 0 bases, with 7 bases sitting between them. The CDR3 length is 14 residues. Germline assignment: CDR1 LNHDA and CDR2 SQIVND (reference sequence). The CDR3 DNA is TGTGCCAGTAGTATGGCAGGGAGCACAGATACGCAGTATTTT. Encoded protein: CASSMAGSTDTQYF.

The chain combines TRBV11-3 with TRBJ2-3, with D perhaps TRBD2 (6 bases). Trimming removed 1 base from V and 1 base from J, with 9 bases in between. This CDR3 comprises 15 residues. CDR1 and CDR2 from the germline V gene are SGHNT and YENEEA. The CDR3 protein is CASSLGDFRTDTQYF. The CDR3, as DNA: TGTGCCAGCAGCTTAGGGGACTTCCGCACAGATACGCAGTATTTT.

V usage is TRBV19 and J usage is TRBJ2-5; TRBD2 agrees at 7 bases. CDR3 size: 16 residues. V shed 5 bases and J 4 bases; nucleotides not matched to a gene: 13. Germline CDR1 and CDR2: LNHDA and SQIVND (reference sequence). The CDR3, as DNA: TGTGCCAGTAGTCCCCTGGGCAAAGCGGGACGAGAGACCCAGTACTTC. This translates into CASSPLGKAGRETQYF.